Each of the 17 T cell receptor beta chains below was sequenced from the same sample in a study of T cell repertoires in cytomegalovirus infection. TCRdb reprocessed the reads with MiXCR, giving one entry per CDR3 protein. The table includes 560,000 or so distinct CDR3 sequences, 16% detected once. The sequenced sample was CD8+ T cells from PBMCs. The receptors shown here come from a human donor in good health (CMV status not recorded). Some clones in this sample may be carry-over from other donors' samples.

As concerns this clonotype: A much larger clone differs by one base, so this may be a read error. The CDR3 reads CASSPTLHRGHGYPF. The CDR3 coding sequence is TGTGCCAGCAGTCCGACCCTACACAGGGGCCATGGCTACCCCTTC. The chain uses TRBV28 and TRBJ1-2, with TRBD1 matching over 7 bases. The germline CDR1 and CDR2 sequences are MDHEN and SYDVKM. This CDR3 is 15 amino acids long.

This clonotype has a handful of counts. The chain joins TRBV5-8 to TRBJ2-2, with 12 bases matching TRBD2. CDR1 is SGHTS, CDR2 YDEGEE, per germline. V lost 4 bases to trimming and J lost 3 bases; unmatched junction nucleotides: 4. CDR3 length equals 16 residues. The CDR3 DNA reads as TGTGCCAGCAGCGTGGGACTAGCGGGCGACACCGGGGAGCTGTTTTTT. Protein product: CASSVGLAGDTGELFF.

This clonotype was seen many times. V usage is TRBV11-2 and J usage is TRBJ2-1; D is undetermined. Germline V CDR1 and CDR2: SGHAT, FQNNGV. There are 13 residues in the CDR3. V lost 1 base, J lost 15 bases, and 16 bases lay in between. The CDR3 DNA sequence: TGTGCCAGCAGCTTAGTTGGTACTCCCGTAGGGTTCTTC. Translated, it gives CASSLVGTPVGFF.

This clonotype has a handful of counts. The V gene is TRBV5-6, the J gene TRBJ1-2; D gene unclear. The CDR3 totals 14 residues. V was cut by 0 bases and J by 4 bases, with 10 bases left in between. Germline-derived CDR1 and CDR2 are SGHDT and YYEEEE. The CDR3 region is CASSLVARSYGYTF. The CDR3 DNA reads TGTGCCAGCAGCTTGGTGGCCAGGAGCTATGGCTACACCTTC.

This clonotype was picked up a small number of times. The chain has TRBV27 and TRBJ2-5; 13 bases match TRBD2. The ends lost 7 bases at V and 4 bases at J; junction bases unmatched: 9. From germline, CDR1 is MNHEY and CDR2 SMNVEV (reference sequence). The CDR3 runs to 16 residues. CDR3 sequence: CASKPGTSGNGETQYF. In DNA, the CDR3 is TGTGCCAGCAAACCCGGGACTAGCGGGAATGGAGAGACCCAGTACTTC.

The chain is built from TRBV7-8 and TRBJ2-7; 13 bases agree with TRBD2. Unmatched junction bases numbered 8, after V lost 10 bases and J lost 2 bases. Germline V gene lookup returns CDR1 SGHVS and CDR2 FQNEAQ. The CDR3 totals 15 residues. The DNA of the CDR3 is TGTGCCACTAGCGCGACTAGCGGGGGGACCTACGAGCAGTACTTC. The encoded protein is CATSATSGGTYEQYF.

The rearrangement uses TRBV19 and TRBJ1-4, with TRBD1 matching 9 bases. The J segment lost 5 bases and the V segment lost 6 bases, leaving 1 base of the junction unmatched. Germline V gene sequence: CDR1 LNHDA, CDR2 SQIVND (reference sequence). This CDR3 has 13 residues. In DNA, the CDR3 is TGTGCCAGTAGCGGACAGGGGAATGAAAAACTGTTTTTT. Its protein is CASSGQGNEKLFF.

Ten or more counts support this clonotype. This chain joins TRBV7-9 and TRBJ2-5; D may be TRBD1 or TRBD2 (5 bases each). Trimming shortened V by 1 base and J by 7 bases, and 10 bases separated the two germline ends. Germline lookup yields CDR1 SEHNR and CDR2 FQNEAQ (reference sequence). The CDR3 loop spans 13 amino acids. The CDR3 here is CASSLETAATQYF. The CDR3 bases are TGTGCCAGCAGCTTAGAGACAGCGGCGACCCAGTACTTC.

This clonotype was counted at least ten times. The V call is TRBV27, the J call TRBJ2-1, with 10 nucleotides matching TRBD2. J gave up 10 bases and V 3 bases, and 6 bases lay outside the gene matches. The CDR3 loop spans 14 amino acids. CDR1 is MNHEY and CDR2 is SMNVEV in the germline V gene (reference sequence). The CDR3 region is CASSFSGGAWEQFF. The CDR3, as DNA: TGTGCCAGCAGTTTCAGCGGGGGGGCTTGGGAGCAGTTCTTC.

The chain links TRBV29-1 to TRBJ2-1, with 7 bases matching TRBD2. CDR1 and CDR2 (germline): SQVTM, ANQGSEA. The CDR3 covers 13 residues. Trimming cost V 7 bases and J 7 bases; bases outside gene matches: 10. CDR3 protein: CSASSGPINEQFF. CDR3 nucleotides: TGCAGCGCTTCTAGCGGCCCCATTAATGAGCAGTTCTTC.

The V gene is TRBV27, the J gene TRBJ2-1; a weak D match, TRBD2 (5 bases). V was pared by 4 bases and J by 9 bases, with 13 bases between. Germline-derived CDR1 and CDR2 are MNHEY and SMNVEV (reference sequence). This CDR3 is 13 amino acids long. This CDR3 is CASSYGRGSEQFF. DNA of the CDR3: TGTGCCAGCAGTTACGGACGGGGATCTGAGCAGTTCTTC.

On this clonotype: A junction end diverges from the germline sequence, so it may reflect a read error. The J gene is TRBJ1-1, the V gene TRBV9; TRBD1 is a possible D gene (5 bases). The germline CDR1 and CDR2 sequences are SGDLS and YYNGEE. The length of the CDR3 is 17 residues. This chain's CDR3 is CASSPRGTPSRNTVAFF. The CDR3 DNA follows: TGTGCCAGCAGCCCGAGGGGCACGCCGAGTCGGAACACTGTAGCTTTCTTT.

This clonotype was seen only a few times. This sequence joins TRBV14 and TRBJ2-7, with D perhaps TRBD2 (5 bases). The CDR3 extends over 14 amino acids. Germline-derived CDR1 and CDR2 are SGHDN and FVKESK. The germline V and J ends were trimmed by 1 base and 6 bases, with 13 bases remaining between them. The DNA for the CDR3 is TGTGCCAGCAGCCAAGGGGAGAGGCCCGGCGAGCAGTACTTC. Encoded protein: CASSQGERPGEQYF.

This clonotype was recorded a few times. The chain is built from TRBV7-8 and TRBJ2-1, with 13 positions matching TRBD2. The J segment lost 8 bases and the V segment lost 1 base, leaving 11 bases of the junction unmatched. Germline CDR1 reads SGHVS; CDR2 reads FQNEAQ. This CDR3 is 18 amino acids long. DNA of the CDR3: TGTGCCAGCAGCTTAGAACTAGCGGGAGGGCCCGGACTATATGAGCAGTTCTTC. This translates into CASSLELAGGPGLYEQFF.

The CDR3 sequence is CSAPTSGGVRSTDTQYF. The CDR3, as DNA: TGCAGTGCTCCGACTAGCGGGGGGGTCCGGAGCACAGATACGCAGTATTTT. The J gene is TRBJ2-3, the V gene TRBV20-1; 14 bases are a match to TRBD2. There are 17 residues in the CDR3. With V trimmed by 5 bases and J by 0 bases, 7 bases remained unmatched. Germline assignment: CDR1 DFQATT and CDR2 SNEGSKA (reference sequence).

The table lists this clonotype with a few counts. The chain couples TRBV12-3 or TRBV12-4 to TRBJ2-2, with a weak D call TRBD2 (6 bases). The CDR3 runs 12 residues. Trimming took off 6 bases at V and 7 bases at J, with 9 bases between the two ends. The CDR3 DNA follows: TGTGCCAGCAGGACTAGGATCGGGGAGCTGTTTTTT. This sequence encodes CASRTRIGELFF.

This clonotype was seen only a few times. This chain uses TRBV5-1 with TRBJ2-1; 8 bases match TRBD1. The J segment lost 7 bases and the V segment lost 5 bases, leaving 8 bases of the junction unmatched. The CDR3 length is 14 residues. Germline assignment: CDR1 SGHRS and CDR2 YFSETQ. Here the CDR3 DNA reads TGCGCCAGCAGGGACAGGGAGGCTTGGAATGAGCAGTTCTTC. Encoded protein: CASRDREAWNEQFF.